Below, 10 T cell receptor beta chains from the same sample are listed, as sequenced in a study of CD8 T cells in Susac syndrome. With random hexamers, roughly 0.45 to 1 ug RNA was reverse transcribed. TCRdb reanalysed the immunoSEQ multiplex PCR reads using MiXCR and keeps one entry per CDR3 protein. The profile shows around 300,000 distinct CDR3 sequences, under 95% of them singletons. Specimen: CD4+ T cells from PBMCs. All receptors come from a human donor with multiple sclerosis.

This chain connects TRBV20-1 to TRBJ1-4; D may be TRBD1 (5 bases). The germline gives CDR1 DFQATT, CDR2 SNEGSKA (reference sequence). This CDR3 region has 14 residues. V lost 1 base and J 4 bases, leaving 10 bases between the germline ends. The chain's CDR3 is CSARGAGLNEKLFF. CDR3 nucleotide sequence: TGCAGTGCTAGAGGAGCAGGGCTTAATGAAAAACTGTTTTTT.

This clonotype was seen a single time. This sequence joins TRBV5-6 and TRBJ2-3, with D unresolved. Germline loops: CDR1 SGHDT, CDR2 YYEEEE. The V end was cut by 4 bases, the J end by 0 bases, with 9 bases between. This CDR3 has 14 amino acids. The CDR3 nucleotides read TGTGCCAGCAGCCCCGAGATAAGCACAGATACGCAGTATTTT. It is translated as CASSPEISTDTQYF.

The rearrangement uses TRBV9 and TRBJ2-1; 9 bases align to TRBD2. The V gene's germline CDR1 is SGDLS and CDR2 YYNGEE. The CDR3 consists of 15 residues. V shed 7 bases, J shed 5 bases, and the junction held 10 bases outside the gene matches. The CDR3 coding sequence is TGTGCCAGCGCGAACCTCGGGACTAGCAACAATGAGCAGTTCTTC. This sequence encodes CASANLGTSNNEQFF.

The chain employs TRBV5-1 and TRBJ2-5; TRBD1 aligns across 7 bases. Germline loops: CDR1 SGHRS, CDR2 YFSETQ. With V trimmed by 4 bases and J by 1 base, 7 bases remained unmatched. CDR3 length: 15 residues. CDR3 in DNA: TGCGCCAGCAGCGAGATGGGACAGACCCAAGAGACCCAGTACTTC. Translated, it gives CASSEMGQTQETQYF.

The chain joins TRBV9 to TRBJ2-1, with D possibly called TRBD1 or TRBD2 (5 bases each). The germline gives CDR1 SGDLS, CDR2 YYNGEE. CDR3 length equals 15 residues. Trimming cost V 0 bases and J 12 bases, with 19 bases left between them. The CDR3 DNA follows: TGTGCCAGCAGCGTAGGGGTTCTGGCGGTGGGGGTGCAGTTCTTC. Translation: CASSVGVLAVGVQFF. The complete variable domain, with remaining parts taken from reference TRBV9 and TRBJ2-1, reads DSGVTQTPKHLITATGQRVTLRCSPRSGDLSVYWYQQSLDQGLQFLIQYYNGEERAKGNILERFSAQQFPDLHSELNLSSLELGDSALYFCASSVGVLAVGVQFFGPGTRLTVL.

The chain employs TRBV24-1 and TRBJ2-5, with 8 bases lining up with TRBD1. CDR1 KGHDR and CDR2 SFDVKD come from the germline V gene. The CDR3 runs 15 residues. V was clipped by 1 base and J by 1 base; unmatched bases: 1. Here the CDR3 reads CATSDFDRGQETQYF. Here the CDR3 DNA reads TGTGCCACCAGTGATTTTGACAGGGGCCAAGAGACCCAGTACTTC.

This chain connects TRBV7-3 to TRBJ2-3; D perhaps matches TRBD2 (6 bases). Germline V gene lookup returns CDR1 SGHTA and CDR2 FQGTGA. The CDR3 totals 14 residues. Trimming cost V 5 bases and J 2 bases, with 11 bases left between them. In nucleotides, the CDR3 is TGTGCCAGCAGCGACGGGAGAGACACAGATACGCAGTATTTT. Translated, it gives CASSDGRDTDTQYF.

This chain uses TRBV6-4 with TRBJ1-1; TRBD1 might be the D (5 bases). The CDR3 loop spans 12 amino acids. Germline values: CDR1 MRHNA, CDR2 SNTAGT. V lost 1 base, J lost 11 bases, and 11 bases lay in between. CDR3 residues: CASSDYWGFAFF. CDR3 nucleotides: TGTGCCAGCAGTGACTATTGGGGGTTTGCTTTCTTT.

The chain has TRBV20-1 and TRBJ2-3; D is perhaps TRBD1 (5 bases). V was clipped by 6 bases and J by 1 base, with 11 bases between them. Germline values: CDR1 DFQATT, CDR2 SNEGSKA (reference sequence). This CDR3 spans 13 amino acids. The CDR3 here is CSATAGRTDTQYF. The DNA for the CDR3 is TGCAGTGCCACGGCAGGGCGCACAGATACGCAGTATTTT.

V gene TRBV7-3 combines with J gene TRBJ2-1, with D possibly matching TRBD1 (5 bases). CDR3 length equals 15 residues. V dropped 5 bases and J dropped 5 bases, with 16 bases sitting between them. Germline V gene lookup returns CDR1 SGHTA and CDR2 FQGTGA. CDR3 coding DNA: TGTGCCAGCAGCCCCGGGTACAGGACGGACAATGAGCAGTTCTTC. As protein: CASSPGYRTDNEQFF.